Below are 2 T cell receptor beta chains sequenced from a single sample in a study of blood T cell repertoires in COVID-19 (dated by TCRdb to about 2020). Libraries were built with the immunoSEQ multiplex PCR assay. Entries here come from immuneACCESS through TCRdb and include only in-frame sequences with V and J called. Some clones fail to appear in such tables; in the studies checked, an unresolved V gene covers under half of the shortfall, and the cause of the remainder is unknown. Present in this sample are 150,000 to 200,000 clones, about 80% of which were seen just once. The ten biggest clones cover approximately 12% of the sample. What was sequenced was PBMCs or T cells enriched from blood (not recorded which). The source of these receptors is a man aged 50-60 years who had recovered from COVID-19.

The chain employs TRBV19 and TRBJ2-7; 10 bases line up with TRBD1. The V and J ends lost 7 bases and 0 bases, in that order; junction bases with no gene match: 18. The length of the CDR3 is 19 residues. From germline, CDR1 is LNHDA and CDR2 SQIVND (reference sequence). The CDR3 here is CASTPPGTGVPPHSYEQYF. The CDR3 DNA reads TGTGCCAGTACCCCCCCCGGGACAGGGGTCCCCCCGCACTCCTACGAGCAGTACTTC.

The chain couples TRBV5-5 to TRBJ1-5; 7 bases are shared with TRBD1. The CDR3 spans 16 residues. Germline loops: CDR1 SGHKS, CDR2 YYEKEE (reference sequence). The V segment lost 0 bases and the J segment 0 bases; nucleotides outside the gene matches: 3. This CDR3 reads CASSLGDRFSNQPQHF. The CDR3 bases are TGTGCCAGCAGCTTGGGGGACAGATTTAGCAATCAGCCCCAGCATTTT.